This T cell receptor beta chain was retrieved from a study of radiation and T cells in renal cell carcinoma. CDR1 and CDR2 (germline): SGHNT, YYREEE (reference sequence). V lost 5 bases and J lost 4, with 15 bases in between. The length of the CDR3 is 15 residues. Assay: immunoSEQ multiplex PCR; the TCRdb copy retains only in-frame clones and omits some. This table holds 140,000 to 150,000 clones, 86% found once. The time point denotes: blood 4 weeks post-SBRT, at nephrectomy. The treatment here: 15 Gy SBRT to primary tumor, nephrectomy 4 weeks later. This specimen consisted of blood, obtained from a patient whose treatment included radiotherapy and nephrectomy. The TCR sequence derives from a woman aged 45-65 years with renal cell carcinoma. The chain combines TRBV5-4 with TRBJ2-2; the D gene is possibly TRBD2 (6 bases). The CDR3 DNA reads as TGTGCCAGCAGTAACCGTGGGGGGAGCACCGGGGAGCTGTTTTTT. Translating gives CASSNRGGSTGELFF.